This TCR beta chain came from a study of cytomegalovirus exposure and HLA in healthy donors. At the level of the study: Unique TCR beta sequences numbering approximately 120 million came from 150 million to 200 million T cells in an earlier analysis. In terms of ancestry, the Caucasian-associated cluster contained about four fifths of the approximately 430 genotyped donors.

With 60 Vbeta and 13 Jbeta primers, the PCR was carried out. Sequencing used immunoSEQ multiplex PCR; TCRdb keeps in-frame clones, though not all of them. There are roughly 130,000 clones in the sample; 79% occur only once, and roughly 2% lies in the top ten. Concerning this clone: Antigen: not known.

Study-wide points: The authors listed over 150 TCR beta chains as cytomegalovirus-associated.

There are 16 residues in the CDR3. Germline CDR1 is MNHEY and CDR2 is SMNVEV (reference sequence). The V gene end was trimmed by 7 bases and the J gene end by 3 bases; junction bases not matched to a gene: 8. The rearrangement links TRBV27 to TRBJ2-5; 13 bases align to TRBD2. Input material: PBMCs. The TCR sequence derives from a man between 18 and 29 years old in good health and CMV-seronegative. CDR3 nucleotide sequence: TGTGCCAGCAATCACTGGGGGACTAGCGGGAAAGAGACCCAGTACTTC. It is translated as CASNHWGTSGKETQYF.